This paragraph reports one T cell receptor beta chain. The antigen is not known. PCR primers comprised 60 Vbeta and 13 Jbeta primers. Libraries were prepared by immunoSEQ multiplex PCR; TCRdb keeps only in-frame clonotypes and omits some of them. The repertoire table contains about 200,000 clones. CDR1 LNHNV and CDR2 YYDKDF come from the germline V gene (reference sequence). The CDR3 runs 17 residues. V lost 0 bases to trimming and J lost 8 bases; unmatched junction nucleotides: 11. This sample was included in a study of cytomegalovirus exposure and HLA in healthy donors. Study results and limitations: The likely origin of a cluster of highly shared sequence variants was a sequencing artifact. Association of under 20,000 TCR beta sequences with HLA alleles was found at 0.05 false discovery rate in a later analysis.

Sequencing was performed on PBMCs. The clonotype comes from a boy aged 5 to 17 in good health and CMV-seronegative. The gene calls are TRBV15 and TRBJ1-5, with 9 bases lining up with TRBD1. The DNA of the CDR3 is TGTGCCACCAGCAGAGATCCGGGACAGGGTCGGAAGAAGCCCCAGCATTTT. Encoded protein: CATSRDPGQGRKKPQHF.